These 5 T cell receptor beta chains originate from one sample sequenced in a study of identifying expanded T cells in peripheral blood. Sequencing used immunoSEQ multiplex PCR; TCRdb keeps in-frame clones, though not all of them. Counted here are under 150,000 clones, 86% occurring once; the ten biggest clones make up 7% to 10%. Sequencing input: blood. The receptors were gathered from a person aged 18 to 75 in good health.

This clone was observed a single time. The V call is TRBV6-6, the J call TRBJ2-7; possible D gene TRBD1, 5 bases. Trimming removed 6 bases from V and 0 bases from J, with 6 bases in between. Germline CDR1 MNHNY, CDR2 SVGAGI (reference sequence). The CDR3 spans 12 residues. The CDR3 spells CASRTGSYEQYF. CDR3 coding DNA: TGTGCCAGCAGAACAGGCTCCTACGAGCAGTACTTC.

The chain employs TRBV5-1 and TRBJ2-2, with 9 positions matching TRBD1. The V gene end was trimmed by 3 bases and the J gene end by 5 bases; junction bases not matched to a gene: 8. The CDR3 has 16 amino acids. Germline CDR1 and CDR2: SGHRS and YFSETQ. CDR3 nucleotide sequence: TGCGCCAGCAGCTGGGCGGGACAGGGAGGAACCGGGGAGCTGTTTTTT. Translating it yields CASSWAGQGGTGELFF.

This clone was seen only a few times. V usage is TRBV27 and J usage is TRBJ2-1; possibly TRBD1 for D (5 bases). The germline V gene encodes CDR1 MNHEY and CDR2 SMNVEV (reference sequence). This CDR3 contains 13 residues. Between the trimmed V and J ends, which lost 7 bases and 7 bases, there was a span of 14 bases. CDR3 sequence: CASTPGRVNEQFF. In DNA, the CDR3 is TGTGCCAGCACACCAGGCAGGGTGAATGAGCAGTTCTTC.

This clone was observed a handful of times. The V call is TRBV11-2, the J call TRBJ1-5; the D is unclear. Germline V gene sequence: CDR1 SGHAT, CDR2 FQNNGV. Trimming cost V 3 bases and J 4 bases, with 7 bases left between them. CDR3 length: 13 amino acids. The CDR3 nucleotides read TGTGCCAGCAGCTTGGCGGGGAATCAGCCCCAGCATTTT. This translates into CASSLAGNQPQHF. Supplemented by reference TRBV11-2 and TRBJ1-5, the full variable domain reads EAGVAQSPRYKIIEKRQSVAFWCNPISGHATLYWYQQILGQGPKLLIQFQNNGVVDDSQLPKDRFSAERLKGVDSTLKIQPAKLEDSAVYLCASSLAGNQPQHFGDGTRLSIL.

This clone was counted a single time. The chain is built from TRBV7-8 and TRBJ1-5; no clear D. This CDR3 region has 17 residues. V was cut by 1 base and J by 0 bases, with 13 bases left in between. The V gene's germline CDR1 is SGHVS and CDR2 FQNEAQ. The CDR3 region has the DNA TGTGCCAGCAGCTTAGATTGGGCCAGGTATAGCAATCAGCCCCAGCATTTT. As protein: CASSLDWARYSNQPQHF.